The 25 T cell receptor beta chains reported below all come from one sample, sequenced in a study of blood T cell repertoires in COVID-19. Sequencing was performed with immunoSEQ multiplex PCR; in TCRdb, only in-frame clones are kept and a portion is missing. The sample contains about 220,000 clones, 83% of which appear only once. Sequencing was carried out using PBMCs or T cells enriched from blood (not recorded which). The receptors shown here come from a woman aged 50 to 60 who had been exposed to COVID-19.

The V gene is TRBV6-5, the J gene TRBJ2-3, with 7 nucleotides matching TRBD1. This CDR3 has 12 residues. V lost 5 bases to trimming and J lost 4 bases; unmatched junction nucleotides: 0. Looked up from germline, CDR1 is MNHEY and CDR2 is SVGAGI. CDR3 residues: CASSQGADTQYF. CDR3 DNA sequence: TGTGCCAGCAGTCAGGGGGCAGATACGCAGTATTTT.

The chain couples TRBV25-1 to TRBJ2-7, with D perhaps TRBD1 (5 bases). Trimming pared 3 bases from V and 5 bases from J, leaving 5 bases between. This CDR3 region has 11 residues. Germline CDR1 and CDR2: MGHDK and SYGVNS. DNA of the CDR3: TGTGCCAGCAGTGACAGGGACGAGCAGTACTTC. It is translated as CASSDRDEQYF.

V and J are TRBV9 and TRBJ1-6; TRBD1 aligns across 8 bases. J lost 7 bases, V lost 4 bases, and 4 bases had no gene match. This CDR3 is 14 amino acids long. CDR1 is SGDLS, CDR2 YYNGEE, per germline. Here the CDR3 DNA reads TGTGCCAGCAGCACAGGGGGTGGGAATTCACCCCTCCACTTT. As protein: CASSTGGGNSPLHF.

The rearrangement joins TRBV3-1 (or the pseudogene TRBV3-2) to TRBJ1-1, with D uncertain. This CDR3 contains 14 residues. The V end was cut by 4 bases, the J end by 1 base, with 10 bases between. The germline CDR1 and CDR2 sequences are LGHDT and YNNKEL (reference sequence). Here the CDR3 reads CASSLSSGNTEAFF. The CDR3 DNA follows: TGTGCCAGCAGCCTTTCCTCCGGGAACACTGAAGCTTTCTTT.

The genes are TRBV29-1 and TRBJ1-2; D is unresolved. CDR1 is SQVTM, CDR2 ANQGSEA, per germline. Trimming took 3 bases from V and 6 from J, leaving 14 bases between them. The CDR3 has 13 residues. CDR3 residues: CSVEWRVGDGYTF. CDR3 in DNA: TGCAGCGTTGAGTGGCGGGTTGGGGATGGCTACACCTTC.

The chain uses TRBV7-9 and TRBJ2-1; the match to TRBD1 covers 9 bases. The CDR3 is 15 residues long. Trimming took 4 bases from V and 8 from J; bases not matched to a gene: 9. CDR1 is SEHNR and CDR2 is FQNEAQ in the germline V gene (reference sequence). The CDR3 protein is CASSSLDRGLDEQFF. CDR3 bases: TGTGCCAGCAGCTCACTAGACAGGGGGTTGGATGAGCAGTTCTTC.

In this sample, this clone turned up a few times. The J gene is TRBJ2-1, the V gene TRBV3-1 (or the pseudogene TRBV3-2); 8 nucleotides agree with TRBD2. Germline CDR1 is LGHDT and CDR2 is YNNKEL (reference sequence). The CDR3 is made up of 13 amino acids. V was clipped by 4 bases and J by 8 bases; unmatched bases: 4. CDR3 sequence reads: CASSLRTSYEQFF. CDR3 DNA sequence: TGTGCCAGCAGCCTGCGGACTAGCTATGAGCAGTTCTTC.

V and J are TRBV3-1 (or the pseudogene TRBV3-2) and TRBJ2-2; D is perhaps TRBD2 (7 bases). V lost 0 bases and J 7 bases, leaving 18 bases between the germline ends. Per germline, CDR1 LGHDT and CDR2 YNNKEL (reference sequence). The CDR3 is made up of 17 amino acids. CDR3 residues: CASSQDRTGGGSGELFF. The CDR3 DNA follows: TGTGCCAGCAGCCAAGATAGAACGGGGGGCGGAAGCGGGGAGCTGTTTTTT.

The chain combines TRBV5-1 with TRBJ2-5; D is possibly TRBD2 (6 bases). Germline V CDR1 and CDR2: SGHRS, YFSETQ. V was cut by 3 bases and J by 0 bases, with 18 bases left in between. CDR3 size: 17 residues. The CDR3 DNA reads TGCGCCAGCAGCTCAATACCGGGACTGCGGTACCAAGAGACCCAGTACTTC. Its translation: CASSSIPGLRYQETQYF.

The V gene is TRBV5-5, the J gene TRBJ2-7, with D unclear. V dropped 0 bases and J dropped 3 bases, with 16 bases sitting between them. The germline CDR1 and CDR2 sequences are SGHKS and YYEKEE (reference sequence). The CDR3 is 16 amino acids. The CDR3 nucleotides read TGTGCCAGCAGCTTGGTACATGCGACTCCTAGCTACGAGCAGTACTTC. Encoded protein: CASSLVHATPSYEQYF.

This clone was picked up a small number of times. The chain links TRBV28 to TRBJ2-5; D is ambiguous. The CDR3 runs to 11 residues. V was shortened by 5 bases and J by 2 bases, with 3 bases between the two germline ends. The V gene's germline CDR1 is MDHEN and CDR2 SYDVKM. The CDR3 region has the DNA TGTGCCAGCAGTCATCAAGAGACCCAGTACTTC. Its translation: CASSHQETQYF.

The V gene is TRBV5-4, the J gene TRBJ2-2; 9 bases are shared with TRBD2. The V segment lost 0 bases and the J segment 4 bases; nucleotides outside the gene matches: 7. Germline V gene sequence: CDR1 SGHNT, CDR2 YYREEE (reference sequence). The CDR3 loop spans 17 amino acids. CDR3 sequence (DNA): TGTGCCAGCAGCTTGGGGCGCGGGGGGGGCGCCACCGGGGAGCTGTTTTTT. Protein product: CASSLGRGGGATGELFF.

CDR3 nucleotide sequence: TGTGCCAGCCGACAGACCGTCTATGGCTACACCTTC. Protein sequence: CASRQTVYGYTF. The V and J genes are TRBV19 and TRBJ1-2; a weak D match, TRBD1 (5 bases). The CDR3 totals 12 residues. The V gene's germline CDR1 is LNHDA and CDR2 SQIVND (reference sequence). Trimming took off 9 bases at V and 4 bases at J, with 12 bases between the two ends.

The genes are TRBV21-1 and TRBJ2-1; the table names TRBD1, a call not compared with the DNA. TRBV21-1 is a known pseudogene. This CDR3 is 13 amino acids long. CDR3 protein: CASSMKGLGEQFF. The CDR3 coding sequence is TGTGCCAGCAGCATGAAGGGGTTAGGTGAGCAGTTCTTC.

V gene TRBV19 combines with J gene TRBJ1-6; perhaps TRBD1 as D (6 bases). The V end was cut by 5 bases, the J end by 7 bases, with 9 bases between. From germline, CDR1 is LNHDA and CDR2 SQIVND (reference sequence). The CDR3 sequence is 13 residues long. CDR3 amino acids: CASSHTGNSPLHF. The CDR3 coding sequence is TGTGCCAGTAGTCACACAGGGAATTCACCCCTCCACTTT.

This chain joins TRBV29-1 and TRBJ1-1; 7 positions match TRBD1. V lost 3 bases, J lost 5 bases, and 0 bases stayed unmatched. CDR1 and CDR2 from the germline V gene are SQVTM and ANQGSEA. This CDR3 comprises 11 residues. CDR3 nucleotides: TGCAGCGTTGACAGGGGGACTGAAGCTTTCTTT. Amino acids: CSVDRGTEAFF.

The table lists this clone with a count of one. CDR3 amino acids: CASSSPSRSYEQYF. CDR3 bases: TGTGCCAGCAGTTCACCTAGTCGCTCATACGAGCAGTACTTC. The V gene is TRBV6-5, the J gene TRBJ2-7; no clear D gene. The CDR3 is 14 amino acids. V lost 4 bases, J lost 4 bases, and 14 bases lay in between. The germline V gene encodes CDR1 MNHEY and CDR2 SVGAGI.

The genes are TRBV18 and TRBJ1-1; a weak D match, TRBD1 (5 bases). Trimming left V 2 bases short and J 7 bases short, with 14 bases between. This CDR3 has 14 residues. Germline CDR1 KGHSH, CDR2 LQKENI. CDR3 sequence reads: CASSPSTEQVEAFF. The CDR3 coding sequence is TGTGCCAGCTCACCATCAACCGAACAGGTTGAAGCTTTCTTT.

The chain is built from TRBV4-2 and TRBJ1-1; tentatively, D is TRBD1 (6 bases). Trimming left V 3 bases short and J 2 bases short, with 16 bases between. Germline-derived CDR1 and CDR2 are LGHNA and YNFKEQ. This CDR3 is 16 amino acids long. This CDR3 reads CASSQSATGSNTEAFF. The CDR3 nucleotides read TGTGCCAGCAGCCAGTCAGCGACAGGATCAAACACTGAAGCTTTCTTT.

V is TRBV2 and J is TRBJ1-4, with D possibly TRBD1 on 5 matching bases. Germline values: CDR1 SNHLY, CDR2 FYNNEI. This CDR3 spans 13 amino acids. The V gene lost 10 bases and the J gene lost 4 bases, with 13 bases spanning the gap. Written as DNA, the CDR3 is TGTGCCACTCGACGGGACTATAATGAAAAACTGTTTTTT. As protein: CATRRDYNEKLFF. The complete variable domain, with remaining parts taken from reference TRBV2 and TRBJ1-4, reads EPEVTQTPSHQVTQMGQEVILRCVPISNHLYFYWYRQILGQKVEFLVSFYNNEISEKSEIFDDQFSVERPDGSNFTLKIRSTKLEDSAMYFCATRRDYNEKLFFGSGTQLSVL.

The V and J genes are TRBV29-1 and TRBJ1-1; the D gene is possibly TRBD1 (5 bases). The CDR3 has 17 amino acids. Germline CDR1 reads SQVTM; CDR2 reads ANQGSEA. Deletions cut 7 bases from V and 3 bases from J, with 27 bases between. The CDR3 here is CSASPLWRGRIDTEAFF. Written as DNA, the CDR3 is TGCAGCGCTTCCCCTCTGTGGAGGGGAAGGATCGACACTGAAGCTTTCTTT.

This chain uses TRBV6-4 with TRBJ1-1, with D possibly matching TRBD1 (6 bases). CDR1 and CDR2 from the germline V gene are MRHNA and SNTAGT. CDR3 length: 14 residues. The germline V and J ends were trimmed by 0 bases and 5 bases, with 10 bases remaining between them. CDR3 protein: CASSDSNRATEAFF. The DNA for the CDR3 is TGTGCCAGCAGTGACTCGAACAGGGCAACTGAAGCTTTCTTT.

This clone was picked up many times. The chain recombines TRBV7-2 with TRBJ2-2; 8 bases agree with TRBD2. The ends lost 5 bases at V and 1 base at J; junction bases unmatched: 3. CDR3 size: 15 residues. Germline V gene sequence: CDR1 SGHTA, CDR2 FQGNSA. The CDR3 is CASSPGLGNTGELFF. The CDR3 region has the DNA TGTGCCAGCAGCCCGGGACTAGGGAACACCGGGGAGCTGTTTTTT.

The chain is built from TRBV29-1 and TRBJ2-4; TRBD1 is a possible D gene (5 bases). The germline V and J ends were trimmed by 5 bases and 2 bases, with 16 bases remaining between them. Germline V gene sequence: CDR1 SQVTM, CDR2 ANQGSEA. The CDR3 sequence is 15 residues long. The CDR3 DNA follows: TGCAGCGTTAAGGGGCCGGCTCTACCCAAAAACATTCAGTACTTC. As protein: CSVKGPALPKNIQYF.

The V and J genes are TRBV5-6 and TRBJ2-2; D is unclear. The length of the CDR3 is 15 residues. Germline values: CDR1 SGHDT, CDR2 YYEEEE. Trimming left V 1 base short and J 0 bases short, with 7 bases between. The CDR3 reads CASSLLAANTGELFF. The CDR3 bases are TGTGCCAGCAGCTTGTTAGCAGCGAACACCGGGGAGCTGTTTTTT.